This T cell receptor (beta chain) was sequenced in a study of T cells in tuberculosis. Measured with immunoSEQ multiplex PCR; TCRdb has only the in-frame clones, and not every one. The data show about 88,000 clones, with approximately 90% seen just once and approximately 2% held by the top ten. Cells were sorted from thawed PBMC rested overnight and stained with GMM-loaded CD1B tetramer, viability dye and anti-CD3. The CD1B tetramers carried C32 glucose monomycolate purified from Rhodococcus equi. General study findings and limits: Some low-affinity tetramer-binding T cells may be absent from this sample.

This CDR3 has 16 residues. The trim removed 4 bases at V and 11 bases at J, leaving 14 bases unmatched. Per the germline V gene, CDR1 is MGHRA and CDR2 is YSYEKL. V usage is TRBV4-1 and J usage is TRBJ2-1; 10 nucleotides match TRBD2. The receptor comes from an adult woman with latent tuberculosis. Material: CD1b-GMM tetramer-negative cells sorted from PBMCs. CDR3 region: CASSPELSGGADKQFF. The CDR3 DNA follows: TGCGCCAGCAGCCCCGAGCTAAGCGGGGGGGCCGATAAGCAGTTCTTC.